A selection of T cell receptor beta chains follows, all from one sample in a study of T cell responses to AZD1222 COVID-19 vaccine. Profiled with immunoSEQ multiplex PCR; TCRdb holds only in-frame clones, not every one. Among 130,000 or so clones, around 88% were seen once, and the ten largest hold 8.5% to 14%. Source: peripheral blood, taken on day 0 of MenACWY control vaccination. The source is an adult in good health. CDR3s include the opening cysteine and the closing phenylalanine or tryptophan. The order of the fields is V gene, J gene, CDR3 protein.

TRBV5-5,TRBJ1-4,CASSLVGIAATNEKLFF
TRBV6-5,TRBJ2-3,CASRDRGGTDTQYF
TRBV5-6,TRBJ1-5,CASSFGGRGQPQHF
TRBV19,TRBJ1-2,CASSSDRTGVRSGGYTF
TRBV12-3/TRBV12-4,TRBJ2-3,CASRVAWGDTQYF
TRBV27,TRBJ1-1,CASSLSGGFLNTEAFF
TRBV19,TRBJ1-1,CASSTGTGNTEAFF
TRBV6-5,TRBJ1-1,CASVQKPNTEAFF
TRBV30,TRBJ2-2,CAWRGTSDTGELFF
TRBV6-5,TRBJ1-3,CASSQDYSGNTIYF
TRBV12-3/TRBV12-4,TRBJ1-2,CASSTSEGSGYTF
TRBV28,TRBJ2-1,CASSFGREGWNEQFF
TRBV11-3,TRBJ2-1,CASSSNREGEQFF
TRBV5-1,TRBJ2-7,CASSFEGQPTEQYF
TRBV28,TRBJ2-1,CASSWLAGLNEQFF
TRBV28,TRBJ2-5,CASSLQGGRQETQYF
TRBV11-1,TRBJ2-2,CASSLNGPGIPGELFF
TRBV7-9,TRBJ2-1,CASSSTGDEQFF
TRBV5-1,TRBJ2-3,CASSLVGSAGAQYF
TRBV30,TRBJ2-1,CAWRPAGSHNEQFF
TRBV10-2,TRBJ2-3,CASKGGTSTDTQYF
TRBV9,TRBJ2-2,CASSVAGGGSLTGELFF
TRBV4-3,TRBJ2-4,CASSQDHSELAKNIQYF